A single sample gave rise to the 2 T cell receptor beta chains below, sequenced in a study of early T cells in non-severe SARS-CoV-2 infection. TCRdb passed the 5' RACE reads through MiXCR, listing each CDR3 protein once. Of 65,000 to 75,000 distinct CDR3 sequences in the sample, approximately 4.5% were seen once. The sequences come from whole blood, collected at baseline. Every receptor here comes from an adult who was a healthcare worker with PCR-confirmed SARS-CoV-2 infection or an uninfected control (not recorded which). The donor label of this sample is uncertain.

This clonotype was seen at least ten times. The genes are TRBV6-2 or TRBV6-3 and TRBJ2-1; 7 bases map to TRBD1. V dropped 9 bases and J dropped 4; count of bases not matched to a gene: 9. The CDR3 is made up of 14 amino acids. CDR1 is MNHEY and CDR2 is SVGEGT in the germline V gene. CDR3 DNA sequence: TGTGCCAGTCTTGACCGGGACAGTTACAATGAGCAGTTCTTC. As protein: CASLDRDSYNEQFF.

This clonotype was counted a few times. The V call is TRBV7-2, the J call TRBJ1-2; D is unclear. CDR3 length equals 9 residues. CDR1 and CDR2 (germline): SGHTA, FQGNSA. Between the trimmed V and J ends, which lost 3 bases and 14 bases, there was a span of 7 bases. CDR3 DNA: TGTGCCAGCAGCTTGGGCTCAACCTTC. This encodes CASSLGSTF.